Below, 14 T cell receptor beta chains from the same sample are listed, as sequenced in a study of T cell repertoires in cytomegalovirus infection. TCRdb called the reads again in MiXCR, with one record for every CDR3 protein. The data hold a few hundred thousand distinct CDR3 sequences, with 15% to 20% observed a single time. Sample: PBMCs. These receptor sequences come from a human donor in good health (CMV status not recorded). Some clones in this sample may be carry-over from other donors' samples.

This chain joins TRBV5-4 and TRBJ2-5, with D hard to call. There are 15 residues in the CDR3. V was shortened by 1 base and J by 5 bases, with 15 bases between the two germline ends. Germline CDR1 reads SGHNT; CDR2 reads YYREEE (reference sequence). Here the CDR3 reads CASSLKLGGRETQYF. The CDR3 DNA reads TGTGCCAGCAGCTTGAAATTAGGTGGTCGCGAGACCCAGTACTTC.

This clonotype occurred many times. V usage is TRBV7-2 and J usage is TRBJ1-1, with 8 bases identical to TRBD1. The CDR3 totals 12 residues. Germline CDR1 is SGHTA and CDR2 is FQGNSA. V gave up 6 bases and J gave up 5 bases; unmatched junction bases: 2. The CDR3 nucleotides read TGTGCCAGCAGAACAGGGGGAACTGAAGCTTTCTTT. Translation: CASRTGGTEAFF.

This clonotype appeared many times. The chain is built from TRBV7-2 and TRBJ2-5, with D perhaps matching TRBD2 (7 bases). V dropped 1 base and J dropped 5 bases, with 11 bases sitting between them. The CDR3 covers 14 residues. Germline V gene data show CDR1 as SGHTA and CDR2 as FQGNSA. CDR3 nucleotides: TGTGCCAGCAGCTTAGTGGGGGGGCTGGAGACCCAGTACTTC. It specifies CASSLVGGLETQYF.

The V and J genes are TRBV20-1 and TRBJ2-1, with TRBD1 as a possible D gene (6 bases). Judging by the DNA end, TRBJ2-7 fits better; the J call may be wrong. Per the germline V gene, CDR1 is DFQATT and CDR2 is SNEGSKA (reference sequence). This CDR3 spans 15 amino acids. The CDR3 DNA is TGCAGTGCAGGGGGTGGGGTGAGCTCCTACAATGAGCAGTACTTC. Protein product: CSAGGGVSSYNEQYF.

This clonotype was observed a few times. The rearrangement links TRBV2 to TRBJ2-7; no clear D. The CDR3 sequence is 14 residues long. Germline-derived CDR1 and CDR2 are SNHLY and FYNNEI. V shed 4 bases and J shed 0 bases, with 10 bases lying between them. CDR3 in DNA: TGTGCCAGCAGTGCCAGTGGAGCCTCCTACGAGCAGTACTTC. Encoded protein: CASSASGASYEQYF. Looking up the rest from reference TRBV2 and TRBJ2-7 gives the full variable domain: EPEVTQTPSHQVTQMGQEVILRCVPISNHLYFYWYRQILGQKVEFLVSFYNNEISEKSEIFDDQFSVERPDGSNFTLKIRSTKLEDSAMYFCASSASGASYEQYFGPGTRLTVT.

J is TRBJ2-1 and V is TRBV7-2; no firm D call. In germline, CDR1 is SGHTA, CDR2 FQGNSA. The V gene lost 7 bases and the J gene lost 0 bases, with 13 bases spanning the gap. The CDR3 has 15 residues. The CDR3 here is CASTKDVPSYNEQFF. The DNA of the CDR3 is TGTGCCAGCACCAAGGATGTGCCCTCCTACAATGAGCAGTTCTTC.

This clonotype was picked up many times. This chain connects TRBV12-3 or TRBV12-4 to TRBJ1-1; possibly TRBD1 for D (5 bases). This CDR3 spans 13 amino acids. V lost 6 bases and J lost 4, with 12 bases in between. The CDR3 loop is CASRTGTPTEAFF. CDR3 nucleotide sequence: TGTGCCAGCAGGACCGGGACGCCCACTGAAGCTTTCTTT.

This clonotype was detected a few times. The V gene is TRBV7-2, the J gene TRBJ2-5; D is possibly TRBD2 (7 bases). CDR1 is SGHTA, CDR2 FQGNSA, per germline. The CDR3 covers 14 residues. The germline V and J ends were trimmed by 5 bases and 7 bases, with 17 bases remaining between them. CDR3 nucleotides: TGTGCCAGCAGCCCGTGGGGGGGGGGCGGGACCCAGTACTTC. Translation gives CASSPWGGGGTQYF.

The rearrangement links TRBV29-1 to TRBJ1-1; a possible D gene is TRBD1 (5 bases). The CDR3 is made up of 14 amino acids. The V gene lost 5 bases and the J gene lost 2 bases, with 15 bases spanning the gap. Germline V gives CDR1 SQVTM, CDR2 ANQGSEA. The chain's CDR3 is CSVRQNYANTEAFF. DNA of the CDR3: TGCAGCGTTAGACAGAACTACGCAAACACTGAAGCTTTCTTT.

This clonotype was detected many times. The J gene is TRBJ1-6, the V gene TRBV19; D unresolved. Looked up from germline, CDR1 is LNHDA and CDR2 is SQIVND (reference sequence). V lost 7 bases, J lost 4 bases, and 11 bases lay in between. The CDR3 is 14 residues long. This chain's CDR3 is CASKEARYNSPLHF. The CDR3 DNA sequence: TGTGCCAGTAAGGAGGCGCGGTATAATTCACCCCTCCACTTT.

This clonotype was detected only a few times. This chain joins TRBV18 and TRBJ2-5; 13 bases fit TRBD2. V dropped 3 bases and J dropped 2; count of bases not matched to a gene: 9. The CDR3 is made up of 18 amino acids. Germline V gene data show CDR1 as KGHSH and CDR2 as LQKENI. CDR3 in amino acids: CASSPTTRLAGGQETQYF. The CDR3 coding sequence is TGTGCCAGCTCACCTACCACCCGACTAGCGGGGGGACAAGAGACCCAGTACTTC.

There are many counts of this clonotype. This chain connects TRBV7-2 to TRBJ2-1; D unresolved. The germline CDR1 and CDR2 sequences are SGHTA and FQGNSA. The CDR3 sequence is 13 residues long. V was trimmed by 3 bases and J by 7 bases, leaving 10 bases between them. CDR3 DNA: TGTGCCAGCAGCTTTAAAGAGAGTAATGAGCAGTTCTTC. Amino acids: CASSFKESNEQFF. Full variable domain (remainder filled in from reference TRBV7-2 and TRBJ2-1): GAGVSQSPSNKVTEKGKDVELRCDPISGHTALYWYRQSLGQGLEFLIYFQGNSAPDKSGLPSDRFSAERTGGSVSTLTIQRTQQEDSAVYLCASSFKESNEQFFGPGTRLTVL.

This clonotype was observed many times. The chain is built from TRBV7-8 and TRBJ2-6; D is unclear. CDR3 length equals 13 residues. Between the trimmed V and J ends, which lost 5 bases and 2 bases, there was a span of 4 bases. CDR1 is SGHVS, CDR2 FQNEAQ, per germline. CDR3 in DNA: TGTGCCAGCAGCGCAGCTGGGGCCAACGTCCTGACTTTC. Its protein is CASSAAGANVLTF.

At least ten counts were recorded for this clonotype. The chain employs TRBV7-2 and TRBJ2-7; the D call may be TRBD1 or TRBD2 (5 bases each). The CDR3 totals 14 residues. Germline CDR1 reads SGHTA; CDR2 reads FQGNSA. Trimming took off 5 bases at V and 0 bases at J, with 11 bases between the two ends. CDR3 DNA sequence: TGTGCCAGCAGCGAAGGGACCATCTCCTACGAGCAGTACTTC. This gives the protein CASSEGTISYEQYF. The full variable domain, in which reference TRBV7-2 and TRBJ2-7 provide the parts outside the CDR3, is GAGVSQSPSNKVTEKGKDVELRCDPISGHTALYWYRQSLGQGLEFLIYFQGNSAPDKSGLPSDRFSAERTGGSVSTLTIQRTQQEDSAVYLCASSEGTISYEQYFGPGTRLTVT.